The 27 T cell receptor beta chains presented below share a single source sample, sequenced in a study of T cell responses to AZD1222 COVID-19 vaccine. The repertoire was sequenced with immunoSEQ multiplex PCR; TCRdb's copy has only in-frame clones and lacks some. The sample lists 170,000 or so clones; roughly 90% were seen once. The material was peripheral blood, obtained on day 0 of AZD1222 vaccination. Receptors were obtained from an adult in good health.

The rearrangement links TRBV21-1 to TRBJ1-2; the D call TRBD1 from the table was never checked on the DNA. TRBV21-1 is flagged as a pseudogene. The CDR3 contains 16 residues. CDR3 protein: CASAKCGRERSYGYTF. The CDR3 DNA is TGTGCCAGCGCTAAATGTGGCAGGGAAAGGAGCTATGGCTACACCTTC.

In its sample, this clone was seen once. This sequence joins TRBV28 and TRBJ1-5; D is possibly TRBD1 (5 bases). CDR1 is MDHEN and CDR2 is SYDVKM in the germline V gene. Trimming removed 6 bases at V and 7 bases at J, with 19 bases between. The CDR3 sequence is 15 residues long. The CDR3 loop reads CASSPGGGVGQPQHF. Written as DNA, the CDR3 is TGTGCCAGCAGCCCAGGTGGGGGGGTAGGCCAGCCCCAGCATTTT.

This clone appeared once. The chain recombines TRBV28 with TRBJ2-7; the D gene is possibly TRBD1 (6 bases). Trimming cost V 6 bases and J 2 bases, with 20 bases left between them. CDR3 length: 16 residues. The germline CDR1 and CDR2 sequences are MDHEN and SYDVKM. The CDR3 DNA is TGTGCCAGCAGCCATGGGGGAACTGGGACACCCTACGAGCAGTACTTC. Amino acids: CASSHGGTGTPYEQYF.

V is TRBV6-5 and J is TRBJ2-1; TRBD1 aligns across 8 bases. In germline, CDR1 is MNHEY, CDR2 SVGAGI. V shed 6 bases, J shed 10 bases, and the junction held 5 bases outside the gene matches. CDR3 length equals 12 residues. CDR3 sequence reads: CASSFDRGEQFF. CDR3 coding DNA: TGTGCCAGCAGCTTCGACAGGGGCGAGCAGTTCTTC.

V gene TRBV5-1 combines with J gene TRBJ1-1, with D uncertain. The CDR3 length is 12 residues. CDR1 is SGHRS and CDR2 is YFSETQ in the germline V gene. V was trimmed by 0 bases and J by 7 bases, leaving 7 bases between them. CDR3 in amino acids: CASSLGRSEAFF. CDR3 coding DNA: TGCGCCAGCAGCTTGGGGCGGAGTGAAGCTTTCTTT.

This chain links TRBV6-5 with TRBJ2-4; tentatively, D is TRBD2 (6 bases). This CDR3 is built from 15 residues. In germline, CDR1 is MNHEY, CDR2 SVGAGI. V was trimmed by 7 bases and J by 7 bases, leaving 20 bases between them. CDR3 protein: CASTPPGGNQNIQYF. CDR3 nucleotide sequence: TGTGCCAGCACTCCCCCTGGGGGGAACCAGAACATTCAGTACTTC.

The V gene is TRBV2, the J gene TRBJ1-2; weak D call: TRBD1 (6 bases). CDR3 length: 14 residues. Germline V gene lookup returns CDR1 SNHLY and CDR2 FYNNEI. Trimming cost V 8 bases and J 2 bases, with 15 bases left between them. CDR3 nucleotides: TGTGCCAGCGCTTGGGGGGGGCGAAACTATGGCTACACCTTC. Residues: CASAWGGRNYGYTF. Full variable domain (outside the CDR3, taken from reference TRBV2 and TRBJ1-2): EPEVTQTPSHQVTQMGQEVILRCVPISNHLYFYWYRQILGQKVEFLVSFYNNEISEKSEIFDDQFSVERPDGSNFTLKIRSTKLEDSAMYFCASAWGGRNYGYTFGSGTRLTVV.

V gene TRBV6-1 combines with J gene TRBJ2-3, with TRBD2 as a possible D gene (5 bases). Trimming stripped 1 base from V and 6 bases from J, with 14 bases between. This CDR3 spans 15 amino acids. Germline-derived CDR1 and CDR2 are MNHNS and SASEGT. The CDR3 sequence: CASSEGAGPWDTQYF. CDR3 sequence (DNA): TGTGCCAGCAGTGAAGGGGCGGGTCCCTGGGATACGCAGTATTTT.

This clone has only one observation. This chain links TRBV15 with TRBJ2-1; 9 nucleotides match TRBD1. The germline V gene has CDR1 LNHNV and CDR2 YYDKDF (reference sequence). The CDR3 has 16 amino acids. Losses at the gene ends were 4 bases for V and 9 bases for J; bases not matched to a gene: 13. For the CDR3, the DNA is TGTGCCACCAGCAAAGGCCCGGACAGGGGAGTCGGTGAGCAGTTCTTC. Protein: CATSKGPDRGVGEQFF.

This chain links TRBV5-5 with TRBJ1-2, with TRBD1 matching 8 bases. The junction had 6 bases not matched to a gene; V was cut back by 4 bases and J by 7 bases. The CDR3 has 13 residues. Germline lookup yields CDR1 SGHKS and CDR2 YYEKEE (reference sequence). CDR3 sequence reads: CASSPWTGIGYTF. The DNA for the CDR3 is TGTGCCAGCAGCCCGTGGACAGGGATTGGCTACACCTTC.

The chain employs TRBV9 and TRBJ2-5, with 7 bases fitting TRBD1. Germline V lookup: CDR1 SGDLS, CDR2 YYNGEE. With V trimmed by 3 bases and J by 3 bases, 11 bases remained unmatched. The CDR3 is made up of 16 amino acids. CDR3 in amino acids: CASSDPSGTAEETQYF. DNA for the CDR3: TGTGCCAGCAGCGACCCGTCCGGGACAGCCGAAGAGACCCAGTACTTC. Based on the CDR3 plus reference TRBV9 and TRBJ2-5, the full variable domain is DSGVTQTPKHLITATGQRVTLRCSPRSGDLSVYWYQQSLDQGLQFLIQYYNGEERAKGNILERFSAQQFPDLHSELNLSSLELGDSALYFCASSDPSGTAEETQYFGPGTRLLVL.

The chain joins TRBV2 to TRBJ1-1; possibly TRBD1 for D (6 bases). This CDR3 contains 17 residues. V was cut by 1 base and J by 0 bases, with 15 bases left in between. Germline-derived CDR1 and CDR2 are SNHLY and FYNNEI. The CDR3 region has the DNA TGTGCCAGCAGTGAAGGAAGATGGACAGCCATGAACACTGAAGCTTTCTTT. It translates to CASSEGRWTAMNTEAFF.

The V and J genes are TRBV4-1 and TRBJ2-1; D not certain. The germline gives CDR1 MGHRA, CDR2 YSYEKL. Trimming removed 4 bases at V and 0 bases at J, with 4 bases between. The length of the CDR3 is 13 residues. CDR3 bases: TGCGCCAGCAGCCCCGGCTCCTACAATGAGCAGTTCTTC. Translating it yields CASSPGSYNEQFF.

The table lists this clone with a count of one. The rearrangement uses TRBV9 and TRBJ2-7; tentatively, D is TRBD1 or TRBD2 (6 bases each). V lost 3 bases and J lost 9, with 16 bases in between. The length of the CDR3 is 13 residues. The germline V gene encodes CDR1 SGDLS and CDR2 YYNGEE. In nucleotides, the CDR3 is TGTGCCAGCAGCGGGAATCCGGGGGCGGTGCAGTACTTC. As protein: CASSGNPGAVQYF.

The table lists this clone with a few counts. The chain has TRBV28 and TRBJ2-7; 8 bases are shared with TRBD2. The CDR3 consists of 15 residues. Germline V gene sequence: CDR1 MDHEN, CDR2 SYDVKM. Trimming removed 6 bases from V and 4 bases from J; junction bases left unmatched: 11. Here the CDR3 reads CASRRSGTRMYEQYF. The CDR3 nucleotides read TGTGCCAGCAGAAGATCCGGGACTAGGATGTACGAGCAGTACTTC. Full variable domain (outside the CDR3, taken from reference TRBV28 and TRBJ2-7): DVKVTQSSRYLVKRTGEKVFLECVQDMDHENMFWYRQDPGLGLRLIYFSYDVKMKEKGDIPEGYSVSREKKERFSLILESASTNQTSMYLCASRRSGTRMYEQYFGPGTRLTVT.

The chain joins TRBV6-6 to TRBJ2-3; D gene uncertain. This CDR3 has 11 residues. Germline CDR1 MNHNY, CDR2 SVGAGI (reference sequence). Trimming pared 8 bases from V and 3 bases from J, leaving 6 bases between. CDR3: CASGLTDTQYF. CDR3 DNA: TGTGCCAGCGGATTAACAGATACGCAGTATTTT.

The rearrangement links TRBV11-3 to TRBJ2-1, with D uncertain. V was clipped by 1 base and J by 3 bases, with 10 bases between them. The CDR3 contains 15 residues. Germline-derived CDR1 and CDR2 are SGHNT and YENEEA. In DNA, the CDR3 is TGTGCCAGCAGCTTAGTAGTGGGGTGCTACAATGAGCAGTTCTTC. Translating gives CASSLVVGCYNEQFF.

This clone was seen once. This sequence joins TRBV29-1 and TRBJ2-1, with no clear D. The CDR3 has 12 amino acids. Trimming shortened V by 5 bases and J by 0 bases, and 5 bases separated the two germline ends. Germline lookup yields CDR1 SQVTM and CDR2 ANQGSEA. This CDR3 reads CSVRSSYNEQFF. CDR3 DNA sequence: TGCAGCGTTCGAAGCTCCTACAATGAGCAGTTCTTC.

V is TRBV6-5 and J is TRBJ2-1, with D possibly being TRBD2 (6 bases). Between the trimmed V and J ends, which lost 4 bases and 6 bases, there was a span of 10 bases. The CDR3 runs to 13 residues. CDR1 is MNHEY, CDR2 SVGAGI, per germline. The CDR3 nucleotides read TGTGCCAGCAGTTCGGGTAGCGGCAATGAGCAGTTCTTC. This gives the protein CASSSGSGNEQFF.

The chain has TRBV5-6 and TRBJ2-7; TRBD2 aligns across 9 bases. CDR3 length equals 15 residues. The germline V gene encodes CDR1 SGHDT and CDR2 YYEEEE. V lost 4 bases to trimming and J lost 3 bases; unmatched junction nucleotides: 8. CDR3 in DNA: TGTGCCAGCAGCCTAGCGGGAAGAATCGGCTACGAGCAGTACTTC. Translated: CASSLAGRIGYEQYF. The entire variable domain, with the rest obtained from reference TRBV5-6 and TRBJ2-7, is as follows: DAGVTQSPTHLIKTRGQQVTLRCSPKSGHDTVSWYQQALGQGPQFIFQYYEEEERQRGNFPDRFSGHQFPNYSSELNVNALLLGDSALYLCASSLAGRIGYEQYFGPGTRLTVT.

The rearrangement uses TRBV5-5 and TRBJ2-2; D unclear. The germline V gene encodes CDR1 SGHKS and CDR2 YYEKEE (reference sequence). Trimming cost V 6 bases and J 7 bases, with 13 bases left between them. This CDR3 has 13 amino acids. The CDR3 bases are TGTGCCAGCAACTTCGGCGGAATCGGGGAGCTGTTTTTT. Translating gives CASNFGGIGELFF.

CDR3 coding DNA: TGTGCCAGCAGTCCCGCGGGAACAGGGGGTTCGGGCACTGAAGCTTTCTTT. Amino acid sequence: CASSPAGTGGSGTEAFF. V is TRBV28 and J is TRBJ1-1, with 8 bases aligning to TRBD1. V lost 5 bases to trimming and J lost 4 bases; unmatched junction nucleotides: 15. This CDR3 contains 17 residues. Germline V gives CDR1 MDHEN, CDR2 SYDVKM.

The chain has TRBV19 and TRBJ1-4; maybe TRBD1 (5 bases). The germline V gene encodes CDR1 LNHDA and CDR2 SQIVND (reference sequence). The CDR3 contains 14 residues. V lost 6 bases and J 6 bases, leaving 14 bases between the germline ends. This CDR3 is CASRRGGADEKLFF. The CDR3 bases are TGTGCCAGTAGGAGGGGAGGGGCAGATGAAAAACTGTTTTTT.

This chain joins TRBV27 and TRBJ2-7; perhaps TRBD1 as D (6 bases). The CDR3 loop spans 16 amino acids. In germline, CDR1 is MNHEY, CDR2 SMNVEV (reference sequence). Between the trimmed V and J ends, which lost 2 bases and 3 bases, there was a span of 17 bases. The CDR3 reads CASSLRPGADYYEQYF. The CDR3 bases are TGTGCCAGCAGTTTAAGACCAGGGGCCGATTACTACGAGCAGTACTTC.

This chain connects TRBV7-2 to TRBJ2-3, with D maybe TRBD1 (6 bases). V lost 4 bases and J lost 2, with 10 bases in between. The CDR3 has 14 amino acids. Germline loops: CDR1 SGHTA, CDR2 FQGNSA. Here the CDR3 DNA reads TGTGCCAGCAGCTCCGGGACAAACACAGATACGCAGTATTTT. This gives the protein CASSSGTNTDTQYF.

The gene calls are TRBV27 and TRBJ2-1, with 11 bases that match TRBD2. Germline V lookup: CDR1 MNHEY, CDR2 SMNVEV (reference sequence). This CDR3 has 15 residues. The ends lost 9 bases at V and 0 bases at J; junction bases unmatched: 4. CDR3 protein: CASWTSGSSYNEQFF. CDR3 sequence (DNA): TGTGCCAGTTGGACTAGCGGGTCCTCCTACAATGAGCAGTTCTTC.

V and J are TRBV6-1 and TRBJ1-2; the D is unclear. CDR3 length equals 15 residues. The germline V gene encodes CDR1 MNHNS and CDR2 SASEGT. The V end was cut by 0 bases, the J end by 0 bases, with 8 bases between. CDR3 loop: CASSEAGLANYGYTF. CDR3 DNA sequence: TGTGCCAGCAGTGAAGCAGGCCTGGCTAACTATGGCTACACCTTC.